This paragraph covers one T cell receptor (beta chain) sequence. The antigen is undetermined. Generated by immunoSEQ multiplex PCR, the TCRdb table keeps only in-frame clones and is missing some. The sample has about 1 million clones, approximately 78% seen once. These data originate in a study of shared clonotypes between healthy human individuals. General study findings and limits: Few donors limited the genetic and exposure-history diversity represented. Around 5.3% of naive CD4 clonotypes were shared across several donors. Non-shared clonotypes showed lower generation probabilities than clonotypes common to all four donors.

CDR3 length: 15 residues. V lost 2 bases and J lost 6; bases outside the gene matches: 1. Germline V CDR1 and CDR2: KGHSH, LQKENI. This clonotype was sampled from a man aged 18-30 years in good health. Some clones in this sample may be carry-over from other donors' samples. This chain uses TRBV18 with TRBJ2-1, with 13 bases matching TRBD2. Material: memory CD4+ T cells from PBMCs. Subset specified: CD45RA-negative fraction. CDR3 residues: CASSPWTSGSNEQFF. CDR3 in DNA: TGTGCCAGCTCACCATGGACTAGCGGGAGCAATGAGCAGTTCTTC.